Listed here are 10 T cell receptor beta chains from one sample, sequenced in a study of cytomegalovirus exposure and HLA in healthy donors. 13 Jbeta primers and 60 Vbeta primers were used for the PCR. Method: immunoSEQ multiplex PCR; TCRdb's copy keeps in-frame clones and lacks some. The sample holds 150,000 or so clones, roughly 80% seen once. Sequenced sample: PBMCs. The receptors come from a man in his forties in good health and CMV-seropositive.

CDR3 residues: CASSLSGARVPGELFF. CDR3 coding DNA: TGTGCCAGCAGTTTATCAGGTGCCAGGGTGCCCGGGGAGCTGTTTTTT. The V and J genes are TRBV28 and TRBJ2-2; tentatively, D is TRBD1 (5 bases). Germline CDR1 is MDHEN and CDR2 is SYDVKM. CDR3 length equals 16 residues. Trimming stripped 1 base from V and 6 bases from J, with 15 bases between.

The CDR3 here is CSAAPEDEQFF. The CDR3, as DNA: TGCAGTGCGGCCCCGGAGGATGAGCAGTTCTTC. The V call is TRBV20-1, the J call TRBJ2-1; TRBD2 is a possible D gene (5 bases). V gave up 6 bases and J gave up 8 bases, with 11 bases separating them. The CDR3 extends over 11 amino acids. Germline loops: CDR1 DFQATT, CDR2 SNEGSKA (reference sequence).

The chain carries TRBV5-4 and TRBJ2-7, with 13 bases that match TRBD2. CDR1 is SGHNT, CDR2 YYREEE, per germline (reference sequence). The CDR3 has 16 amino acids. J gave up 5 bases and V 3 bases, and 8 bases lay outside the gene matches. The CDR3 DNA sequence: TGTGCCAGCAGCTCTCGGACTAGCGGGAGTCAGCACGAGCAGTACTTC. The encoded protein is CASSSRTSGSQHEQYF.

The J gene is TRBJ2-3, the V gene TRBV19; D possibly corresponds to TRBD2 (6 bases). Trimming stripped 7 bases from V and 3 bases from J, with 14 bases between. CDR1 and CDR2 (germline): LNHDA, SQIVND (reference sequence). This CDR3 has 14 amino acids. The CDR3 coding sequence is TGTGCCAGTAAATGGGACTCCGCTACAGATACGCAGTATTTT. Amino acid sequence: CASKWDSATDTQYF.

The chain recombines TRBV4-1 with TRBJ2-5, with 9 bases matching TRBD1. The V gene end was trimmed by 2 bases and the J gene end by 2 bases; junction bases not matched to a gene: 3. The CDR3 contains 15 residues. Germline lookup yields CDR1 MGHRA and CDR2 YSYEKL. CDR3 nucleotides: TGCGCCAGCAGCCAACCCGGGACAGGGCAAGAGACCCAGTACTTC. Its protein product is CASSQPGTGQETQYF.

This clone has just a few counts. The chain has TRBV6-6 and TRBJ1-4, with 8 bases lining up with TRBD1. The CDR3 has 15 residues. V was pared by 6 bases and J by 3 bases, with 6 bases of the junction left unmatched. Germline lookup yields CDR1 MNHNY and CDR2 SVGAGI (reference sequence). Here the CDR3 DNA reads TGTGCCAGCAGAGAGAGGACAGGGCCTAATGAAAAACTGTTTTTT. This gives the protein CASRERTGPNEKLFF.

The chain employs TRBV30 and TRBJ1-1; TRBD1 is a possible D gene (5 bases). The V and J ends lost 3 bases and 8 bases respectively, with 16 bases between them. This CDR3 contains 13 residues. Germline assignment: CDR1 GTSNPN and CDR2 SVGIG (reference sequence). The CDR3 coding sequence is TGTGCCTGGAGCAGGACACAGGTCGCCGAAGCTTTCTTT. Protein: CAWSRTQVAEAFF.

The chain is built from TRBV4-1 and TRBJ2-1; the D is unclear. V lost 1 base, J lost 8 bases, and 12 bases lay in between. Germline V gene sequence: CDR1 MGHRA, CDR2 YSYEKL. This CDR3 spans 14 amino acids. The CDR3 region has the DNA TGCGCCAGCAGCCAAGGGAGTAGTGGCGATGAGCAGTTCTTC. Translated: CASSQGSSGDEQFF.

The gene calls are TRBV5-1 and TRBJ2-3, with TRBD1 matching 10 bases. With V trimmed by 4 bases and J by 3 bases, 5 bases remained unmatched. Germline assignment: CDR1 SGHRS and CDR2 YFSETQ. This CDR3 comprises 15 residues. This CDR3 reads CASSPGQGLTDTQYF. CDR3 in DNA: TGCGCCAGCAGCCCGGGACAGGGGCTTACAGATACGCAGTATTTT. Filled out from reference TRBV5-1 and TRBJ2-3, the complete variable domain reads KAGVTQTPRYLIKTRGQQVTLSCSPISGHRSVSWYQQTPGQGLQFLFEYFSETQRNKGNFPGRFSGRQFSNSRSEMNVSTLELGDSALYLCASSPGQGLTDTQYFGPGTRLTVL.

This sequence joins TRBV7-9 and TRBJ2-1; the D gene is possibly TRBD1 (6 bases). Trimming shortened V by 1 base and J by 10 bases, and 8 bases separated the two germline ends. The CDR3 contains 12 residues. CDR1 is SEHNR and CDR2 is FQNEAQ in the germline V gene (reference sequence). The CDR3 nucleotides are TGTGCCAGCAGCTTAGGGACAGAAGAGCAGTTCTTC. This translates into CASSLGTEEQFF.